This TCR beta chain was sequenced during a study of OX40 agonist ivuxolimab in advanced cancers. Overall study context: Those treated in dose escalation had hepatocellular carcinoma, melanoma, renal cell cancer or head and neck cancer.

Study-wide points: Undetermined was the antigen specificity of the expanded peripheral T cells.

Worth noting for this clone: No antigen is known for it.

Data came from immunoSEQ multiplex PCR; TCRdb stores just in-frame clones and leaves some out. This sample has 70,000 or so clones; around 80% occur once, and the top ten carry around 2%. The V and J ends lost 2 bases and 11 bases, in that order; junction bases with no gene match: 13. This CDR3 contains 17 residues. CDR1 is SEHNR and CDR2 is FQNEAQ in the germline V gene (reference sequence). The sequence was obtained from an adult with an advanced solid tumor such as melanoma, head and neck, liver or kidney cancer. The chain employs TRBV7-9 and TRBJ2-3; 13 bases are shared with TRBD2. The material was CD4+ or CD8+ T cells sorted from blood, obtained in a trial of the OX40 agonist ivuxolimab. The CDR3 here is CASSLSRGLAGPGRQYF. The CDR3 nucleotides read TGTGCCAGCAGCTTAAGTAGGGGACTAGCGGGACCTGGCAGGCAGTATTTT.